The 18 T cell receptor beta chains in this list originate from one sample, sequenced in a study of long-term antiretroviral therapy in people with HIV. Running of the v3.0 immunoSEQ assay took place at survey level. Assay used: immunoSEQ multiplex PCR; TCRdb lists only in-frame clones, some missing. Found here are about 36,000 clones, 80% of them singletons; the top ten hold around 5.5%. The sequenced sample was unsorted PBMCs, obtained 3.4 years after starting antiretroviral therapy. The source of these receptors is a young man with HIV.

V usage is TRBV6-1 and J usage is TRBJ2-7; 7 nucleotides agree with TRBD2. The germline V gene has CDR1 MNHNS and CDR2 SASEGT. This CDR3 spans 15 amino acids. The V and J ends lost 6 bases and 5 bases, in that order; junction bases with no gene match: 13. The CDR3 is CASSLPRSGKNEQYF. The CDR3 DNA is TGTGCCAGCAGCCTCCCGAGGAGCGGGAAAAACGAGCAGTACTTC.

This chain links TRBV2 with TRBJ1-2, with D maybe TRBD1 (5 bases). The V gene's germline CDR1 is SNHLY and CDR2 FYNNEI. V was cut by 7 bases and J by 8 bases, with 20 bases left in between. The CDR3 loop spans 14 amino acids. CDR3 sequence reads: CASNPDNRGSGYTF. For the CDR3, the DNA is TGTGCCAGCAACCCGGACAATCGGGGTTCGGGCTACACCTTC.

This chain joins TRBV4-1 and TRBJ1-5; D uncertain. Germline V gene lookup returns CDR1 MGHRA and CDR2 YSYEKL. The CDR3 is 16 amino acids. V was clipped by 4 bases and J by 6 bases, with 19 bases between them. In DNA form, the CDR3 reads TGCGCCAGCAGCCCTCGACTCGCCAGCGAGATTCAGCCCCAGCATTTT. The encoded protein is CASSPRLASEIQPQHF.

The chain has TRBV19 and TRBJ1-5, with 9 bases fitting TRBD1. CDR1 and CDR2 (germline): LNHDA, SQIVND (reference sequence). After removal of 4 bases from V and 4 bases from J, the junction contained 5 bases not matched to a gene. CDR3 size: 15 residues. For the CDR3, the DNA is TGTGCCAGTAGTACCACGGGACAGGGAAATCAGCCCCAGCATTTT. Translation gives CASSTTGQGNQPQHF.

The V call is TRBV5-4, the J call TRBJ1-4, with 9 bases fitting TRBD1. The CDR3 contains 16 residues. Germline trimming cut 0 bases from V and 0 bases from J; bases unmatched to any gene: 0. Looked up from germline, CDR1 is SGHNT and CDR2 is YYREEE (reference sequence). CDR3 nucleotides: TGTGCCAGCAGCTTGGGGACAGGGGCAACTAATGAAAAACTGTTTTTT. It is translated as CASSLGTGATNEKLFF.

The chain is built from TRBV6-1 and TRBJ1-5; D may be TRBD1 (6 bases). The CDR3 spans 15 residues. Deletions cut 2 bases from V and 6 bases from J, with 14 bases between. CDR1 is MNHNS and CDR2 is SASEGT in the germline V gene. CDR3 DNA: TGTGCCAGCAGTGAACAGCAGGGGCTCGGTCAGCCCCAGCATTTT. It yields the protein CASSEQQGLGQPQHF.

The chain links TRBV7-2 to TRBJ2-1; TRBD1 might be the D (6 bases). This CDR3 spans 16 amino acids. Trimming removed 1 base at V and 2 bases at J, with 12 bases between. Germline CDR1 reads SGHTA; CDR2 reads FQGNSA. The CDR3, as DNA: TGTGCCAGCAGCTTAGTATCACAGGGCCCCTACAATGAGCAGTTCTTC. It is translated as CASSLVSQGPYNEQFF.

J is TRBJ2-7 and V is TRBV7-8; D is ambiguous. Deletions cut 1 base from V and 4 bases from J, with 5 bases between. The CDR3 loop spans 12 amino acids. Germline-derived CDR1 and CDR2 are SGHVS and FQNEAQ. The CDR3 loop is CASSLGVYEQYF. CDR3 sequence (DNA): TGTGCCAGCAGCTTAGGGGTTTACGAGCAGTACTTC.

The table lists this clone with a count of one. The chain carries TRBV28 and TRBJ2-7; 8 nucleotides line up with TRBD1. Germline V gives CDR1 MDHEN, CDR2 SYDVKM. The CDR3 extends over 12 amino acids. The ends lost 8 bases at V and 2 bases at J; junction bases unmatched: 2. DNA of the CDR3: TGTGCCAGCGGACAGGGCACCTACGAGCAGTACTTC. Translation gives CASGQGTYEQYF. The whole variable domain, remainder taken from reference TRBV28 and TRBJ2-7, is DVKVTQSSRYLVKRTGEKVFLECVQDMDHENMFWYRQDPGLGLRLIYFSYDVKMKEKGDIPEGYSVSREKKERFSLILESASTNQTSMYLCASGQGTYEQYFGPGTRLTVT.

The chain's CDR3 is CASRAQGGHQPQHF. CDR3 DNA: TGTGCCAGTAGGGCACAGGGAGGACATCAGCCCCAGCATTTT. The genes are TRBV19 and TRBJ1-5; TRBD1 might be the D (6 bases). Germline values: CDR1 LNHDA, CDR2 SQIVND (reference sequence). This CDR3 comprises 14 residues. Trimming took 6 bases from V and 5 from J, leaving 14 bases between them.

This chain uses TRBV7-9 with TRBJ2-1; D not resolved. The CDR3 sequence is 13 residues long. CDR1 and CDR2 (germline): SEHNR, FQNEAQ (reference sequence). Trimming removed 1 base at V and 8 bases at J, with 9 bases between. The CDR3 reads CASSLGGIHEQFF. For the CDR3, the DNA is TGTGCCAGCAGCTTAGGGGGTATTCATGAGCAGTTCTTC.

This clone was observed a few times. This chain joins TRBV9 and TRBJ2-7, with a possible D match to TRBD1 (5 bases). V was clipped by 2 bases and J by 6 bases, with 12 bases between them. Germline CDR1 reads SGDLS; CDR2 reads YYNGEE. The CDR3 contains 13 residues. Here the CDR3 reads CASSVGQNIEQYF. As DNA, the CDR3 is TGTGCCAGCAGCGTGGGGCAGAACATCGAGCAGTACTTC.

This sequence joins TRBV6-4 and TRBJ2-7, with D perhaps matching TRBD2 (6 bases). Germline loops: CDR1 MRHNA, CDR2 SNTAGT. The CDR3 totals 14 residues. V dropped 4 bases and J dropped 6 bases, with 16 bases sitting between them. Written as DNA, the CDR3 is TGTGCCAGCAGTGTAGGGGACTGGGGTGGCGAGCAGTACTTC. Its protein product is CASSVGDWGGEQYF.

This chain links TRBV27 with TRBJ2-1, with unresolved D. V was trimmed by 2 bases and J by 7 bases, leaving 12 bases between them. The CDR3 has 14 residues. Germline V gene lookup returns CDR1 MNHEY and CDR2 SMNVEV (reference sequence). The CDR3 reads CASSLIMHGNEQFF. In DNA form, the CDR3 reads TGTGCCAGCAGTTTAATTATGCATGGGAATGAGCAGTTCTTC.

This clone was recorded a few times. This chain joins TRBV7-2 and TRBJ1-2, with D perhaps TRBD1 (6 bases). The CDR3 length is 13 residues. The germline V and J ends were trimmed by 8 bases and 3 bases, with 13 bases remaining between them. The V gene's germline CDR1 is SGHTA and CDR2 FQGNSA. CDR3 coding DNA: TGTGCCAGCGATACAGGGAGCGACTATGGCTACACCTTC. This sequence encodes CASDTGSDYGYTF.

This clone is medium-sized by share. The chain carries TRBV27 and TRBJ2-2; TRBD2 matches 7 bases. CDR3 length: 15 residues. After removal of 6 bases from V and 0 bases from J, the junction contained 4 bases not matched to a gene. CDR1 MNHEY and CDR2 SMNVEV come from the germline V gene (reference sequence). CDR3: CASRPRGANTGELFF. CDR3 DNA sequence: TGTGCCAGCAGGCCCCGGGGGGCGAACACCGGGGAGCTGTTTTTT.

The chain joins TRBV27 to TRBJ1-4; no firm D call. This CDR3 has 14 amino acids. The V end was cut by 4 bases, the J end by 8 bases, with 14 bases between. Germline V gene data show CDR1 as MNHEY and CDR2 as SMNVEV (reference sequence). CDR3 in DNA: TGTGCCAGCAGTTCTGTTTTGGGTGACGAAAAACTGTTTTTT. This translates into CASSSVLGDEKLFF.

V is TRBV27 and J is TRBJ2-3; TRBD2 matches at 11 bases. CDR3 length: 20 amino acids. Trimming removed 4 bases from V and 3 bases from J; junction bases left unmatched: 18. Germline CDR1 reads MNHEY; CDR2 reads SMNVEV (reference sequence). CDR3 sequence: CASSYRLAGPPPQGTDTQYF. The CDR3 nucleotides are TGTGCCAGCAGTTACCGACTAGCGGGACCACCCCCCCAAGGAACAGATACGCAGTATTTT.